This T cell receptor (beta chain) was recovered during a study of neoadjuvant anti-PD-1 for oral cavity cancer. Time point indicated: after neoadjuvant nivolumab, at surgical resection. The V and J ends lost 7 bases and 0 bases, in that order; junction bases with no gene match: 15. The CDR3 sequence is 18 residues long. Germline V gene lookup returns CDR1 SGDLS and CDR2 YYNGEE. The assay was immunoSEQ multiplex PCR, and TCRdb's table has in-frame clones only and misses some. The table lists tens of thousands of clones, about 85% of them singletons. Sequencing was performed on PBMCs, taken after nivolumab (anti-PD-1) treatment. This receptor was taken from a person aged 35-79 years with oral cavity squamous cell carcinoma. The V and J genes are TRBV9 and TRBJ2-2, with 7 nucleotides matching TRBD2. The CDR3 loop reads CASAPTSAQIANTGELFF. CDR3 DNA sequence: TGTGCCAGCGCCCCTACTAGCGCTCAGATCGCGAACACCGGGGAGCTGTTTTTT. Looking up the rest from reference TRBV9 and TRBJ2-2 gives the full variable domain: DSGVTQTPKHLITATGQRVTLRCSPRSGDLSVYWYQQSLDQGLQFLIQYYNGEERAKGNILERFSAQQFPDLHSELNLSSLELGDSALYFCASAPTSAQIANTGELFFGEGSRLTVL.